This T cell receptor beta chain was sequenced for a study of PD-1 blockade in mismatch repair-deficient tumors. Study context: Patients had 12 mismatch repair-deficient cancer types, all previously treated and progressing. Study outcomes and limitations: Over a hundred unique blood TCRs came from expansion to three of seven peptides. Tumor-resident clones, often absent from pretreatment blood, expanded after pembrolizumab and then contracted.

The table came from immunoSEQ multiplex PCR; TCRdb's copy has only in-frame clones and leaves some out. The profile shows 14,000 or so clones, 70% to 90% of them singletons. The time point denotes: identical roughly eleven-day culture without peptide (control). Cells were stimulated around ten days with each of 6 or 7 ELISpot-reactive neoantigens. Comment on this clone: The antigen remains unidentified.

The germline V gene encodes CDR1 SGDLS and CDR2 YYNGEE. With 0 bases clipped from V and 2 bases from J, the junction kept 6 bases outside the gene matches. The CDR3 consists of 16 residues. The sample consisted of cells cultured in vitro, taken from a patient treated with pembrolizumab. The genes are TRBV9 and TRBJ2-3; 7 bases are a match to TRBD2. The source is an adult with mismatch repair-deficient cancer. CDR3 amino acids: CASSVVGGGNTDTQYF. DNA for the CDR3: TGTGCCAGCAGCGTAGTTGGGGGAGGGAACACAGATACGCAGTATTTT.